The 21 T cell receptor beta chains below were found in one sample sequenced in a study of CD8 T cells in ankylosing spondylitis. TCRdb reprocessed the 5' RACE reads via MiXCR and lists one record per CDR3 protein. This table has hundreds of thousands of distinct CDR3 sequences, roughly 20% appearing once. The sample consisted of blood, either unsorted or a sorted T cell fraction (not recorded which). Receptors originate from a male donor with ankylosing spondylitis or in good health (not recorded which).

V is TRBV12-3 or TRBV12-4 and J is TRBJ2-2; a possible D gene is TRBD1 (5 bases). CDR3 length equals 14 residues. V was pared by 5 bases and J by 4 bases, with 11 bases between. For the CDR3, the DNA is TGTGCCAGCAGTGTACAGGAGTTCACCGGGGAGCTGTTTTTT. It codes for CASSVQEFTGELFF.

There are a few counts of this clonotype. The CDR3 loop is CASRPTSGSPLDTQYF. For the CDR3, the DNA is TGTGCCAGCAGGCCGACTAGCGGGAGCCCGTTGGATACGCAGTATTTT. The rearrangement links TRBV5-4 to TRBJ2-3; the match to TRBD2 covers 12 bases. The CDR3 extends over 16 amino acids. Germline CDR1 and CDR2: SGHNT and YYREEE (reference sequence). With 5 bases clipped from V and 6 bases from J, the junction kept 10 bases outside the gene matches.

DNA for the CDR3: TGCGCCAGCAAAACCGGACACGCGAACACCGGGGAGCTGTTTTTT. Its protein is CASKTGHANTGELFF. The V call is TRBV5-1, the J call TRBJ2-2; weak D call: TRBD1 (5 bases). The germline V gene encodes CDR1 SGHRS and CDR2 YFSETQ. CDR3 length: 15 residues. Trimming cost V 6 bases and J 0 bases, with 12 bases left between them.

This chain uses TRBV6-1 with TRBJ2-7; D not resolved. The V end was cut by 1 base, the J end by 0 bases, with 13 bases between. Germline assignment: CDR1 MNHNS and CDR2 SASEGT. The CDR3 is 16 amino acids. Written as DNA, the CDR3 is TGTGCCAGCAGTGAAGTCGGCAGAATGAGCTCCTACGAGCAGTACGTC. Its protein is CASSEVGRMSSYEQYV.

The chain recombines TRBV3-1 with TRBJ2-7; 16 bases are a match to TRBD2. The CDR3 sequence is 16 residues long. The V and J ends lost 4 bases and 5 bases, in that order; junction bases with no gene match: 5. CDR1 and CDR2 from the germline V gene are LGHDT and YNNKEL (reference sequence). As DNA, the CDR3 is TGTGCCAGCAGCCCCGGGACTAGCGGGAGGGCCCACGAGCAGTACGTC. It is translated as CASSPGTSGRAHEQYV.

The V gene is TRBV24-1, the J gene TRBJ2-2; 12 positions match TRBD1. The junction had 3 bases not matched to a gene; V was cut back by 2 bases and J by 3 bases. The CDR3 extends over 17 amino acids. Germline V CDR1 and CDR2: KGHDR, SFDVKD. The CDR3, as DNA: TGTGCCACCAGTGATTCGGGACAGGGGGCGTACACCGGGGAGCTGTTTTTT. This gives the protein CATSDSGQGAYTGELFF.

The gene calls are TRBV27 and TRBJ1-1; 10 positions match TRBD1. The germline V gene has CDR1 MNHEY and CDR2 SMNVEV (reference sequence). The trim removed 5 bases at V and 1 base at J, leaving 7 bases unmatched. The length of the CDR3 is 16 residues. The CDR3 here is CASSMRGTGENTEAFF. CDR3 sequence (DNA): TGTGCCAGCAGTATGCGCGGGACAGGGGAGAACACTGAAGCTTTCTTT.

This clonotype has more than one count but fewer than ten. The rearrangement joins TRBV27 to TRBJ2-1; D perhaps matches TRBD1 (5 bases). Germline loops: CDR1 MNHEY, CDR2 SMNVEV (reference sequence). Deletions cut 3 bases from V and 5 bases from J, with 11 bases between. The CDR3 spans 14 residues. CDR3 DNA: TGTGCCAGCAGTTTTTTTCTAGGGGACAATGAGCAGTTCTTC. The encoded protein is CASSFFLGDNEQFF.

This clonotype was recorded a few times. The chain joins TRBV29-1 to TRBJ1-4, with 10 bases lining up with TRBD1. CDR1 is SQVTM, CDR2 ANQGSEA, per germline. V shed 5 bases and J 7 bases; nucleotides not matched to a gene: 7. This CDR3 contains 14 residues. Here the CDR3 DNA reads TGCAGCGTTACCTTCGGACAGGGGGGTGAAAAACTGTTTTTT. It translates to CSVTFGQGGEKLFF.

This clonotype was observed many times. The chain combines TRBV19 with TRBJ2-1; 7 nucleotides line up with TRBD2. The CDR3 length is 11 residues. V was pared by 9 bases and J by 10 bases, with 6 bases of the junction left unmatched. The germline V gene has CDR1 LNHDA and CDR2 SQIVND (reference sequence). The DNA for the CDR3 is TGTGCCAGCAGCATTAGCGGGGAGCAGTTCTTC. It encodes CASSISGEQFF.

The J gene is TRBJ2-3, the V gene TRBV5-1, with D possibly called TRBD1 or TRBD2 (6 bases each). The CDR3 runs to 14 residues. Trimming took off 5 bases at V and 0 bases at J, with 10 bases between the two ends. In germline, CDR1 is SGHRS, CDR2 YFSETQ. CDR3: CASRGGPSTDTQYF. CDR3 nucleotide sequence: TGCGCCAGCAGAGGGGGGCCCAGCACAGATACGCAGTATTTT. Together with reference TRBV5-1 and TRBJ2-3, the CDR3 gives the full variable domain: KAGVTQTPRYLIKTRGQQVTLSCSPISGHRSVSWYQQTPGQGLQFLFEYFSETQRNKGNFPGRFSGRQFSNSRSEMNVSTLELGDSALYLCASRGGPSTDTQYFGPGTRLTVL.

CDR3 nucleotides: TGTGCCACCAGTGCGACAGGGGGCCGGACTAGCGGCACAGATACGCAGTATTTT. Protein sequence: CATSATGGRTSGTDTQYF. The rearrangement joins TRBV24-1 to TRBJ2-3; possibly TRBD1 for D (10 bases). Trimming removed 5 bases from V and 1 base from J, with 21 bases in between. The CDR3 has 18 amino acids. Germline V gives CDR1 KGHDR, CDR2 SFDVKD.

This clonotype appeared a single time. The J gene is TRBJ2-3, the V gene TRBV30, with a possible D match to TRBD2 (5 bases). There are 14 residues in the CDR3. The germline CDR1 and CDR2 sequences are GTSNPN and SVGIG (reference sequence). Trimming took 2 bases from V and 4 from J, leaving 13 bases between them. The chain's CDR3 is CAWSPRVGADTQYF. The CDR3 DNA follows: TGTGCCTGGAGTCCGAGGGTGGGTGCAGATACGCAGTATTTT.

This clonotype was observed many times. This chain joins TRBV12-3 or TRBV12-4 and TRBJ1-1, with 9 bases matching TRBD1. CDR3 size: 13 residues. Germline trimming cut 4 bases from V and 4 bases from J; bases unmatched to any gene: 1. CDR3 coding DNA: TGTGCCAGCAGTTACAGGGGGCTCACTGAAGCTTTCTTT. This gives the protein CASSYRGLTEAFF.

This clonotype showed up just a few times. The chain combines TRBV20-1 with TRBJ2-1, with D possibly being TRBD1 or TRBD2 (5 bases each). This CDR3 is 14 amino acids long. The V end lost 6 bases, the J end lost 6 bases, and 18 bases lay between the germline ends. The germline V gene has CDR1 DFQATT and CDR2 SNEGSKA (reference sequence). This chain's CDR3 is CSAQSGRAGNEQFF. The DNA for the CDR3 is TGCAGTGCCCAAAGCGGCAGGGCGGGCAATGAGCAGTTCTTC.

This clonotype was observed a single time. The rearrangement joins TRBV7-2 to TRBJ2-3; 9 nucleotides match TRBD2. The V gene's germline CDR1 is SGHTA and CDR2 FQGNSA. This CDR3 has 16 residues. Unmatched junction bases numbered 9, after V lost 5 bases and J lost 3 bases. The CDR3 nucleotides read TGTGCCAGCAGCCCAGGGGCTAGCGGGGTGACAGATACGCAGTATTTT. This translates into CASSPGASGVTDTQYF.

This clonotype was seen more than once but under ten times. This chain links TRBV19 with TRBJ2-1; TRBD1 is a possible D gene (6 bases). The CDR3 is made up of 14 amino acids. Trimming stripped 7 bases from V and 7 bases from J, with 17 bases between. Germline V CDR1 and CDR2: LNHDA, SQIVND (reference sequence). CDR3 sequence: CASTIQGSGNEQFF. CDR3 coding DNA: TGTGCCAGTACTATCCAGGGGTCTGGGAATGAGCAGTTCTTC.

This clonotype was seen more than once but under ten times. The V gene is TRBV7-8, the J gene TRBJ2-2; no definite D call. V was pared by 6 bases and J by 1 base, with 12 bases between. The CDR3 is made up of 15 amino acids. CDR1 and CDR2 (germline): SGHVS, FQNEAQ. In DNA form, the CDR3 reads TGTGCCAGCAGGACCCTACCGGAGAACACCGGGGAGCTGTTTTTT. As protein: CASRTLPENTGELFF.

V gene TRBV28 combines with J gene TRBJ2-3, with 10 nucleotides matching TRBD2. This CDR3 contains 14 residues. V was clipped by 6 bases and J by 5 bases; unmatched bases: 5. Germline CDR1 MDHEN, CDR2 SYDVKM. The CDR3 is CASSSSGSGDTQYF. CDR3 bases: TGTGCCAGCAGCTCTAGCGGGAGCGGAGATACGCAGTATTTT.

This clonotype was detected only a few times. This chain links TRBV7-3 with TRBJ2-5; the match to TRBD1 covers 10 bases. The V and J ends lost 4 bases and 4 bases, in that order; junction bases with no gene match: 6. The CDR3 spans 15 residues. Per germline, CDR1 SGHTA and CDR2 FQGTGA. Written as DNA, the CDR3 is TGTGCCAGCAGCTCAAATGGACAGGGGGGAGAGACCCAGTACTTC. Amino acids: CASSSNGQGGETQYF.

This clonotype has just a few counts. V gene TRBV15 combines with J gene TRBJ2-2; D may be TRBD2 (6 bases). Per the germline V gene, CDR1 is LNHNV and CDR2 is YYDKDF (reference sequence). V lost 3 bases to trimming and J lost 4 bases, with 12 bases between them. The CDR3 loop spans 15 amino acids. The CDR3 loop reads CATSSGGPATGELFF. In nucleotides, the CDR3 is TGTGCCACCAGCAGCGGGGGACCGGCCACCGGGGAGCTGTTTTTT.